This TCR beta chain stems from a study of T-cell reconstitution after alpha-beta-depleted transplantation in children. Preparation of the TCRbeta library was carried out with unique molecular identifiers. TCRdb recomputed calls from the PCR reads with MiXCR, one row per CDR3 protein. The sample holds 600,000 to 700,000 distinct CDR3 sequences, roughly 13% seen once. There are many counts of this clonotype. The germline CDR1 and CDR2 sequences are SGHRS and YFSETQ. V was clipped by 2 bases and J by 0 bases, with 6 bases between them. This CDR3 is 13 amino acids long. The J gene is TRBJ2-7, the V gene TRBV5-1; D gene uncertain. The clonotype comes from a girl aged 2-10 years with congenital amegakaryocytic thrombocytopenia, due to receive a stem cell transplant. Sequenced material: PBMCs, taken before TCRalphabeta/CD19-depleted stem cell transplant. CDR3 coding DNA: TGCGCCAGCAGCTTCGCCAGCTCCTACGAGCAGTACTTC. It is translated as CASSFASSYEQYF.